This paragraph reports one T cell receptor beta chain. Antigen: not known. The sample belongs to a study of OX40 agonist ivuxolimab in advanced cancers. Study context: Patients were infused with ivuxolimab every 2 weeks at 0.01 to 10 mg/kg. Dose-escalation patients suffered from hepatocellular carcinoma, melanoma, renal cell or head and neck cancer. Study-level points and caveats: Not determined was the antigen specificity of the expanded peripheral T cells.

The study sampled blood at baseline, cycle 4 day 1, and cycle 7 day 1. The data were produced by immunoSEQ multiplex PCR, yet TCRdb's version contains in-frame clones alone and is incomplete. The sample has 73,000 or so clones; 65% to 90% are singletons. V dropped 5 bases and J dropped 6; count of bases not matched to a gene: 5. Germline CDR1 is MNHNY and CDR2 is SVGAGI (reference sequence). This CDR3 region has 15 residues. The sequencing used CD4+ or CD8+ T cells sorted from blood, collected in a trial of the OX40 agonist ivuxolimab. The V gene is TRBV6-6, the J gene TRBJ2-3, with 13 nucleotides matching TRBD2. The clonotype was recovered from an adult with an advanced solid tumor such as melanoma, head and neck, liver or kidney cancer. The CDR3 DNA reads as TGTGCCAGCAGTACTAGCGGGGGGGCCCGGGATACGCAGTATTTT. Encoded protein: CASSTSGGARDTQYF.